This section outlines one TCR beta chain sequence together with its context. Its antigen is unknown. The library was built by means of 5' RACE. Each TCR library was prepared from around 3,400 ng of total RNA. For each sample, cDNA synthesis with SMARTScribe reverse transcriptase was split into eight separate reactions. During cDNA synthesis, unique molecular identifiers containing a 6-nucleotide sample barcode were introduced by template switching. Amplification of TCRalpha and TCRbeta cDNA involved two nested PCRs of around 15 and 9 cycles, and each PCR was followed by bead purification. Before amplification, the cDNA was treated with uracil DNA-glycosylase and purified using the QIAquick PCR purification kit. The second PCR added Illumina TruSeq-compatible adapters along with sample-specific barcodes. TapeStation and Qubit were used to check library quality and concentration, and around 5.2 ng of each library went into the pool. The pooled libraries were sequenced with 2 x 100 bp reads and custom sequencing primers on an Illumina HiSeq2500 single-index Rapid Run. In the authors' own workflow: MiGEC version 1.2.6 was used for UMI-based consensus assembly to correct PCR and sequencing errors. MiXCR version 2.1.1 was used for V(D)J alignment, clonotype assembly and CDR3 extraction. To normalise gene usage, clonotype sharing and MAIT/NKT TCR abundance, the top 1000, 10 000 and 20 000 clonotypes in each sample were analysed. Diversity was computed as the inverse Simpson index with the vegan R package after downsampling to 27 000 UMIs. Paired Mann-Whitney U tests on discordant twin pairs were used, with Benjamini-Hochberg multiple-testing correction. One entry per CDR3 protein sequence results from the TCRdb reprocessing of the reads, with DNA left out. The V and J calls and clone size are TCRdb's, not the authors'. This sample's table contains a few hundred thousand distinct CDR3 sequences. 1.5% to 2% of the sample goes to the ten largest clones.

The entry originates in a study of monozygotic twins with inflammatory bowel disease (dated by TCRdb to the late 2010s). The study in broad terms: The full study comprised some 30 monozygotic twin pairs: nine German pairs (four IBD-concordant, five IBD-discordant) and 19 IBD-discordant Danish pairs. Each individual had, on average, about 151 000 unique TCRalpha sequences and 181 000 unique TCRbeta sequences available for analysis. The search for disease-associated traits relied mainly on comparing, within discordant pairs, IBD patients with their genetically identical healthy co-twins. General study outcomes and caveats: Concordant and discordant twins showed no difference in repertoire similarity, possibly because of limited statistical power. The results gave no support for a single strong signal or clonotype linked to IBD. Distinction between different T cell subtypes could not be achieved in the analysis. TCRbeta repertoire diversity, by inverse Simpson index, was decreased in IBD patients compared with their healthy co-twins. Because patients received different immunosuppressive treatments, the repertoires may have picked up extra background noise and variability between individuals. Fewer clonotypes were shared with other individuals by IBD patients than by healthy twins, most markedly in patients showing signs of disease activity.

CDR1 and CDR2, per the germline V gene, are SGHTA and FQGNSA. The cysteine opens and the phenylalanine closes a CDR3 of 11 amino acids. No DNA sequence is on record. From each donor, an approximately 2.7 ml peripheral blood sample was collected into PAXgene tubes and kept at -80 degrees C. Without T cell sorting, total RNA was isolated from whole blood using the PAXgene blood miRNA kit on an automated QIAcube. Peripheral blood from monozygotic twin pairs who were concordant or discordant for inflammatory bowel disease underwent deep TCRalpha and TCRbeta repertoire profiling using unique molecular barcoding. For every twin pair, smoking habits were documented, and each individual was categorised as a current, former or never smoker.

The sequencing input was blood. This TCR came from a human donor with ulcerative colitis or Crohn's disease, or a healthy co-twin of an affected twin (not recorded which). The sequence links TRBV7-2 to TRBJ2-1. The CDR3: CASSKRNEQFF.